This T cell receptor (beta chain) stems from a study of T cells in Graves' hyperthyroidism and ophthalmopathy. After removal of 3 bases from V and 5 bases from J, the junction contained 9 bases not matched to a gene. Germline V gene data show CDR1 as MGHDK and CDR2 as SYGVNS. The CDR3 has 15 amino acids. This clonotype was observed at least ten times. Using RNA transcripts as the source, TCR beta CDR3 regions were amplified. First-round RT-PCR with HTBI primers amplified the TCR CDR3 region. MiXCR was run by TCRdb on the multiplex PCR reads, yielding one entry per CDR3 protein. Of about 400,000 distinct CDR3 sequences in the sample, roughly 13% were seen once.

The source is a woman aged 18-29 years with Graves' hyperthyroidism. The chain uses TRBV25-1 and TRBJ2-5, with 7 bases matching TRBD1. The sequenced sample was blood. CDR3 region: CASSDSTGAGETQYF. The CDR3 nucleotides read TGTGCCAGCAGTGACTCAACAGGGGCCGGGGAGACCCAGTACTTC.